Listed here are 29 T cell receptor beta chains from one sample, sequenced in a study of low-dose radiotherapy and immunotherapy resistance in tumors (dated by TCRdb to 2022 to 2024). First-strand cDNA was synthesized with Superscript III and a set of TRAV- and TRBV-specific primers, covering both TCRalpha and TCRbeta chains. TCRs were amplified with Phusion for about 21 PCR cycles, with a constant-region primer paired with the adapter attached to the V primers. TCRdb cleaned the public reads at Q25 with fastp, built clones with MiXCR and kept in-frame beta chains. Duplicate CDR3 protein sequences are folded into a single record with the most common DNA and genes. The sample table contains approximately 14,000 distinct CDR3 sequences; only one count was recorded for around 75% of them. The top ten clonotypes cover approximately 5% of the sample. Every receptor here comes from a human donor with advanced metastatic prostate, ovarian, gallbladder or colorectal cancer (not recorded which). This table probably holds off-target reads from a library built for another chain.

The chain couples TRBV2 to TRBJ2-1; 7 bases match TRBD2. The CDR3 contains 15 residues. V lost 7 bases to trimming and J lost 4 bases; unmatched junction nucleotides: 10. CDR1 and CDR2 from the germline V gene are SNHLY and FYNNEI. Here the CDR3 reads CASKYRGGGYNEQFF. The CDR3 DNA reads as TGTGCCAGCAAATACCGCGGCGGGGGATACAATGAGCAGTTCTTC.

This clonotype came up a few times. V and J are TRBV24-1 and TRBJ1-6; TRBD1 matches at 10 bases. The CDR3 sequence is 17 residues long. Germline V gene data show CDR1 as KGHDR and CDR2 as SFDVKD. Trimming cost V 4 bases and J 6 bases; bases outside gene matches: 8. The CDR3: CATSERTGGQINSPLHF. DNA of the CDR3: TGTGCCACCAGTGAGCGGACAGGGGGACAGATTAATTCACCCCTCCACTTT.

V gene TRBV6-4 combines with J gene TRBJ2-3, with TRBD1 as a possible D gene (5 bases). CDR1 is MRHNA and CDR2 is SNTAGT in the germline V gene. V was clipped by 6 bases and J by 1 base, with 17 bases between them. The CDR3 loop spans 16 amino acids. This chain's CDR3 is CASSEPSWGGTDTQYF. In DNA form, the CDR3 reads TGTGCCAGCAGCGAACCCTCCTGGGGCGGCACAGATACGCAGTATTTT.

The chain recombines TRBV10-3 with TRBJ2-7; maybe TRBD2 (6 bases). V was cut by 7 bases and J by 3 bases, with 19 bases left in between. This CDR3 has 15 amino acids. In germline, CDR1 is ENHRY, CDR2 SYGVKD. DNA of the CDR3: TGTGCCATCAAGGAGGGACCTATGAGTAGCTACGAGCAGTACTTC. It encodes CAIKEGPMSSYEQYF.

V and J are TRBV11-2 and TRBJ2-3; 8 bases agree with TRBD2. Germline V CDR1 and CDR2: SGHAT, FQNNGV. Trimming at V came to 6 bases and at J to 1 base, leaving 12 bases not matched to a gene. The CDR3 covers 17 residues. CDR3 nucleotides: TGTGCCAGCAGGTCAGGGTTCGGGGGGGTCCGCACAGATACGCAGTATTTT. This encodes CASRSGFGGVRTDTQYF.

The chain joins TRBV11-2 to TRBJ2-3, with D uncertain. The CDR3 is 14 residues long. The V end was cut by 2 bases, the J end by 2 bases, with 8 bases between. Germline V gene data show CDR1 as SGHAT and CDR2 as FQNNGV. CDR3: CASSLSLNTDTQYF. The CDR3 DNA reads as TGTGCCAGCAGCTTAAGTCTCAACACAGATACGCAGTATTTT.

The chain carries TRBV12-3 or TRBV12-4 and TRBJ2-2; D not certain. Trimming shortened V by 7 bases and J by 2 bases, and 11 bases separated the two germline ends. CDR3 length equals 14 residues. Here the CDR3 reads CASKTTRNTGELFF. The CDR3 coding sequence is TGTGCCAGCAAAACGACCAGAAACACCGGGGAGCTGTTTTTT.

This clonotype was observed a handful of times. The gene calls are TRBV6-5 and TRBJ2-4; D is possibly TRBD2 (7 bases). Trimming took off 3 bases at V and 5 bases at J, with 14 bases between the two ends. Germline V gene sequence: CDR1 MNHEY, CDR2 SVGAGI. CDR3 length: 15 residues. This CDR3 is CASSYGGGGENIQYF. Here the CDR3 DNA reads TGTGCCAGCAGTTATGGGGGAGGGGGGGAAAACATTCAGTACTTC.

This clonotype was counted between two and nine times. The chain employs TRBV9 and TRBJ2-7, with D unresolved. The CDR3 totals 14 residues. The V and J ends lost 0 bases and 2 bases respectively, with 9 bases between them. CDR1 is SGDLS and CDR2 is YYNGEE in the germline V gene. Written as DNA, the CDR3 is TGTGCCAGCAGCGTAGGGCAAAGGGCCTACGAGCAGTACTTC. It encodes CASSVGQRAYEQYF.

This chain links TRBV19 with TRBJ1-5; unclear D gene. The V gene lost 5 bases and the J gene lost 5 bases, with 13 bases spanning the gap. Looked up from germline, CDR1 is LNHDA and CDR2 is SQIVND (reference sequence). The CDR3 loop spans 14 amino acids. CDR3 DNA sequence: TGTGCCAGTAGTTTGGGTCAGACCTATCAGCCCCAGCATTTT. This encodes CASSLGQTYQPQHF. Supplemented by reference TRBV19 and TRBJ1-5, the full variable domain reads DGGITQSPKYLFRKEGQNVTLSCEQNLNHDAMYWYRQDPGQGLRLIYYSQIVNDFQKGDIAEGYSVSREKKESFPLTVTSAQKNPTAFYLCASSLGQTYQPQHFGDGTRLSIL.

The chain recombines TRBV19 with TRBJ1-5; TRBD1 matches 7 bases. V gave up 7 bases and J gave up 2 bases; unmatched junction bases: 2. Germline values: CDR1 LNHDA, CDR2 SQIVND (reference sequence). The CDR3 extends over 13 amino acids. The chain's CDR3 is CASNGQGNQPQHF. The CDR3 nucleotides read TGTGCCAGTAACGGACAGGGCAATCAGCCCCAGCATTTT.

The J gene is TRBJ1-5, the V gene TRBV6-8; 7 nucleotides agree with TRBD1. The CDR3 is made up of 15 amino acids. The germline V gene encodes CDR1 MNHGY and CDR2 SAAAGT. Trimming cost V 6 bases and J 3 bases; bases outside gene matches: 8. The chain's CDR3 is CASRAPGGANQPQHF. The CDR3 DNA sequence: TGTGCCAGCAGGGCCCCAGGGGGGGCCAATCAGCCCCAGCATTTT.

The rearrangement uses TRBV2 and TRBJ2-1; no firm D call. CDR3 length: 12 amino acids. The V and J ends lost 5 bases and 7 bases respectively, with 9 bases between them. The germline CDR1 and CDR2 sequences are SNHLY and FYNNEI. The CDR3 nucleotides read TGTGCCAGCAGTCCCGGGTCTAATGAGCAGTTCTTC. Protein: CASSPGSNEQFF.

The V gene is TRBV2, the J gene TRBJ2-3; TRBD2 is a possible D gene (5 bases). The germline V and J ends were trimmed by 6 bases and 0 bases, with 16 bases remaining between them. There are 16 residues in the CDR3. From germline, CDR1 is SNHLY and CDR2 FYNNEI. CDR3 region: CASSETSGISTDTQYF. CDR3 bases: TGTGCCAGCAGCGAAACCTCCGGGATAAGCACAGATACGCAGTATTTT.

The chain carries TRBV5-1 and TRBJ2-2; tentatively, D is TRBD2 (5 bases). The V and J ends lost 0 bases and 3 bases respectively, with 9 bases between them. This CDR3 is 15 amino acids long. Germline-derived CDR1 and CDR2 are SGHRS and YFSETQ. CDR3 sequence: CASSLDGGDTGELFF. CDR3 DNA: TGCGCCAGCAGCTTGGACGGAGGAGACACCGGGGAGCTGTTTTTT. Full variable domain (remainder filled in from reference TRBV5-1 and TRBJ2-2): KAGVTQTPRYLIKTRGQQVTLSCSPISGHRSVSWYQQTPGQGLQFLFEYFSETQRNKGNFPGRFSGRQFSNSRSEMNVSTLELGDSALYLCASSLDGGDTGELFFGEGSRLTVL.

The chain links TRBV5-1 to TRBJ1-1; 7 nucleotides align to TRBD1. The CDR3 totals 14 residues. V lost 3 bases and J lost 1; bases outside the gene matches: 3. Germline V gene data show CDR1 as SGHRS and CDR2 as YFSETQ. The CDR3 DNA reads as TGCGCCAGCAGCTCCTACAGGGGGAACACTGAAGCTTTCTTT. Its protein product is CASSSYRGNTEAFF.

The CDR3, as DNA: TGTGCCACCACCGCCGAGTTATTAACCTACAATGAGCAGTTCTTC. It is translated as CATTAELLTYNEQFF. The rearrangement links TRBV15 to TRBJ2-1; D unclear. Trimming removed 7 bases at V and 2 bases at J, with 15 bases between. The CDR3 extends over 15 amino acids. Germline V gives CDR1 LNHNV, CDR2 YYDKDF (reference sequence). Using reference TRBV15 and TRBJ2-1 for the parts outside the CDR3, the full variable domain is DAMVIQNPRYQVTQFGKPVTLSCSQTLNHNVMYWYQQKSSQAPKLLFHYYDKDFNNEADTPDNFQSRRPNTSFCFLDIRSPGLGDTAMYLCATTAELLTYNEQFFGPGTRLTVL.

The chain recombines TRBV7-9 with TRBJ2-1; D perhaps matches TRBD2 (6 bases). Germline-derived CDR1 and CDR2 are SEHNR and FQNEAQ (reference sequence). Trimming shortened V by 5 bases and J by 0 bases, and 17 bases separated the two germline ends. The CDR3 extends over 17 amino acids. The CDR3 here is CASSPQGGDLSYNEQFF. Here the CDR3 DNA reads TGTGCCAGCAGCCCCCAGGGCGGGGACCTCTCCTACAATGAGCAGTTCTTC.

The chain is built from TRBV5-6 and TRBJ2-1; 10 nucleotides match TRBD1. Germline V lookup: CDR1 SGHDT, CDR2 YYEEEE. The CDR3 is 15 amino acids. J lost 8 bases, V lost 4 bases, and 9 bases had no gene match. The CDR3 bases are TGTGCCAGCAGCCCGGGGACAGGGGCAGACCATGAGCAGTTCTTC. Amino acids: CASSPGTGADHEQFF.

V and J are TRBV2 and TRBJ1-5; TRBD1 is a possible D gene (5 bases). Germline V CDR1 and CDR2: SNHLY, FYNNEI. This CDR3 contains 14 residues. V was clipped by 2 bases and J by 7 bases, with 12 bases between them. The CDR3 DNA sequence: TGTGCCAGCAGTGAAAGCAGGGTAGAACAGCCCCAGCATTTT. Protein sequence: CASSESRVEQPQHF.

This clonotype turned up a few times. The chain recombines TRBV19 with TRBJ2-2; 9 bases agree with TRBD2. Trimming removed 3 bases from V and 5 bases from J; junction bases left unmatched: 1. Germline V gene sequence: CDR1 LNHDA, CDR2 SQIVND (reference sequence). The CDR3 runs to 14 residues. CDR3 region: CASSILAGTGELFF. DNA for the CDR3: TGTGCCAGTAGTATTCTAGCGGGAACCGGGGAGCTGTTTTTT.

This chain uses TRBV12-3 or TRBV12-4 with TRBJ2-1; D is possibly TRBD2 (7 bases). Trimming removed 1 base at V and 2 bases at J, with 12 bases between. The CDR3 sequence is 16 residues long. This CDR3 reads CASSLVGGGPYNEQFF. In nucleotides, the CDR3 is TGTGCCAGCAGTTTAGTTGGGGGGGGGCCCTACAATGAGCAGTTCTTC.

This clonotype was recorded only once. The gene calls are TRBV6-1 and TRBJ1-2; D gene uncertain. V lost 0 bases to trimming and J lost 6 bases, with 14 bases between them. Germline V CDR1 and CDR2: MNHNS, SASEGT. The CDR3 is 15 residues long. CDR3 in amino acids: CASSEAGRPQDGYTF. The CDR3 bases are TGTGCCAGCAGTGAAGCGGGCCGACCGCAGGATGGCTACACCTTC.

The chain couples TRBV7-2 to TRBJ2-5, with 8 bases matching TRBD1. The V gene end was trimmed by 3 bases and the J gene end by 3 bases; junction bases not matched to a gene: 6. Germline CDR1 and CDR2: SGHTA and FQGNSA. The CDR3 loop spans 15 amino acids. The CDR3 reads CASSFVGQGEETQYF. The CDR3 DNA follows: TGTGCCAGCAGCTTCGTAGGACAGGGCGAAGAGACCCAGTACTTC.

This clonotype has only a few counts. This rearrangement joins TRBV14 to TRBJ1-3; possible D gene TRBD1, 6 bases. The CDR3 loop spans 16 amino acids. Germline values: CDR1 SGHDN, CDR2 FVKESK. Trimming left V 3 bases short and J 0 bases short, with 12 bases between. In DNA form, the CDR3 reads TGTGCCAGCAGCCAGCCTGACAGGTCCTCTGGAAACACCATATATTTT. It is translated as CASSQPDRSSGNTIYF.

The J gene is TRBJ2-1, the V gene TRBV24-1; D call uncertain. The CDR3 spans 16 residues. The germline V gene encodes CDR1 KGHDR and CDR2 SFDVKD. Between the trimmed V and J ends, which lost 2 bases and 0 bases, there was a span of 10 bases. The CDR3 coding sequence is TGTGCCACCAGTGATTCCGAGGTTAGCTCCTACAATGAGCAGTTCTTC. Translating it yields CATSDSEVSSYNEQFF.

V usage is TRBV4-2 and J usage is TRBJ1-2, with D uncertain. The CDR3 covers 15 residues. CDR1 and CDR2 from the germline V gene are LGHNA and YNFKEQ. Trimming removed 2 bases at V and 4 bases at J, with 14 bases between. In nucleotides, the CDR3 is TGTGCCAGCAGCCAACCGAACAGTGCCGCCTATGGCTACACCTTC. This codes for CASSQPNSAAYGYTF.

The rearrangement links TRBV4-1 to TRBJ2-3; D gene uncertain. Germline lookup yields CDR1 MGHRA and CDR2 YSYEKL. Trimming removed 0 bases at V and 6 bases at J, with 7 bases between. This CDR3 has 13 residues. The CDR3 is CASSQENSDTQYF. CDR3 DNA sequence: TGCGCCAGCAGCCAAGAAAATTCGGATACGCAGTATTTT.

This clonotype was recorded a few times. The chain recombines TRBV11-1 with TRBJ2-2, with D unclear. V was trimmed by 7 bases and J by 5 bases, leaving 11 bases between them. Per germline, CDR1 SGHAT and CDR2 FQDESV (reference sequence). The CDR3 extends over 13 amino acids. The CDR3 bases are TGTGCCAGCAAACAATTGTGGACCGGGGAGCTGTTTTTT. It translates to CASKQLWTGELFF.